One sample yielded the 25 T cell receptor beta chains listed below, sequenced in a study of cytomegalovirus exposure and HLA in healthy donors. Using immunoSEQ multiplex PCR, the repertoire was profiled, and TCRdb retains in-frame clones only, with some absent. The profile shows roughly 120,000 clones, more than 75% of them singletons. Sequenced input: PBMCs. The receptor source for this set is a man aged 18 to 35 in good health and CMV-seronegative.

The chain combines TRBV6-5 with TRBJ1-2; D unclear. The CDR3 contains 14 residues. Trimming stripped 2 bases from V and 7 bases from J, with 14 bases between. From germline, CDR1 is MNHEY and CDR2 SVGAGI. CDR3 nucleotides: TGTGCCAGCAGTTACGGTTCAGGCACTAGTGGCTACACCTTC. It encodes CASSYGSGTSGYTF.

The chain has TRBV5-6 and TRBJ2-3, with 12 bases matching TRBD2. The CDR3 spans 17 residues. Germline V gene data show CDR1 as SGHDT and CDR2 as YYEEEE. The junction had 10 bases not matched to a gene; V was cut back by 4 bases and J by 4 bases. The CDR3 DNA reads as TGTGCCAGCAGCCCTGGGCTAGCGGGGGGGCTCGCAGATACGCAGTATTTT. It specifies CASSPGLAGGLADTQYF. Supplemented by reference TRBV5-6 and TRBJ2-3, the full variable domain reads DAGVTQSPTHLIKTRGQQVTLRCSPKSGHDTVSWYQQALGQGPQFIFQYYEEEERQRGNFPDRFSGHQFPNYSSELNVNALLLGDSALYLCASSPGLAGGLADTQYFGPGTRLTVL.

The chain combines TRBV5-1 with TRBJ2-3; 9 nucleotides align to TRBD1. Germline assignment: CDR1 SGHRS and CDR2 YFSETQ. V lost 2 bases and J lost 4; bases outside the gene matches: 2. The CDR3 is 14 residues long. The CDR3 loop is CASSFTGGADTQYF. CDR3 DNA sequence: TGCGCCAGCAGCTTTACAGGGGGCGCAGATACGCAGTATTTT.

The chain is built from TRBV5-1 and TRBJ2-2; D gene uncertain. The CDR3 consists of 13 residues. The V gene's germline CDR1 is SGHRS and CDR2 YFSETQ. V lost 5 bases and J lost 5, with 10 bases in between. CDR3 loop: CASRAGETGELFF. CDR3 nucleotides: TGCGCCAGCAGGGCAGGCGAAACCGGGGAGCTGTTTTTT.

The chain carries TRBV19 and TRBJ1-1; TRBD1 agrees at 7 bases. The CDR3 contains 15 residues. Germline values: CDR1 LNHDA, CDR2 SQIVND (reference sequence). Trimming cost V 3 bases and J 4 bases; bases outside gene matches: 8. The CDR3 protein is CASSIPQGLTTEAFF. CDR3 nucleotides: TGTGCCAGTAGTATCCCACAGGGGTTAACCACTGAAGCTTTCTTT.

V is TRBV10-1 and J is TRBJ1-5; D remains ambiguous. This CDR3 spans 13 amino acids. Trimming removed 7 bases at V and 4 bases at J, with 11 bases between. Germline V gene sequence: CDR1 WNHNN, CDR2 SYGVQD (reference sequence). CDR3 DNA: TGCGCCAGCATACGGGTCCGAAATCAGCCCCAGCATTTT. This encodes CASIRVRNQPQHF.

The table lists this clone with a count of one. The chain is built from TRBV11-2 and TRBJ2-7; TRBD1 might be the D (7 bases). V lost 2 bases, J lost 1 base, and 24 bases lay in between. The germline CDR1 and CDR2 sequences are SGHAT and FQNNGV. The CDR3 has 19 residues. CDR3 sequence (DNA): TGTGCCAGCAGCTTATGGACTACGGGACAGCCCCACCTTTCCTACGAGCAGTACTTC. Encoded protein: CASSLWTTGQPHLSYEQYF.

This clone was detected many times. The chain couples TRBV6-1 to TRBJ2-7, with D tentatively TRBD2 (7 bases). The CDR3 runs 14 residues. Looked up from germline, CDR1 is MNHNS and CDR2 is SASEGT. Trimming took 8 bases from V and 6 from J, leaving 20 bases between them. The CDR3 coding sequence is TGTGCCAGCGGGGGGGCGGCAGGGGCCGCCGAGCAGTACTTC. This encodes CASGGAAGAAEQYF.

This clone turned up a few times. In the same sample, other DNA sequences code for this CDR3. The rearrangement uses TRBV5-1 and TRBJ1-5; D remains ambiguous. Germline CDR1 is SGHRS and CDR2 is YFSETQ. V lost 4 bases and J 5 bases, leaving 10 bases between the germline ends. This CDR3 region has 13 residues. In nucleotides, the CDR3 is TGCGCCAGCAGCCGGGGTGATGATCAGCCCCAGCATTTT. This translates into CASSRGDDQPQHF.

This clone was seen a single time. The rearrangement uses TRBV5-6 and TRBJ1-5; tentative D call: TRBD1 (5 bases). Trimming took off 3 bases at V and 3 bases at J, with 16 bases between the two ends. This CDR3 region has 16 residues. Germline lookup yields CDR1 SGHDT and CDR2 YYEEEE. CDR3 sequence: CASSSQSTAINQPQHF. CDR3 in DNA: TGTGCCAGCAGCTCCCAATCGACAGCGATCAATCAGCCCCAGCATTTT. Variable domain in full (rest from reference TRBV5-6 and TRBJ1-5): DAGVTQSPTHLIKTRGQQVTLRCSPKSGHDTVSWYQQALGQGPQFIFQYYEEEERQRGNFPDRFSGHQFPNYSSELNVNALLLGDSALYLCASSSQSTAINQPQHFGDGTRLSIL.

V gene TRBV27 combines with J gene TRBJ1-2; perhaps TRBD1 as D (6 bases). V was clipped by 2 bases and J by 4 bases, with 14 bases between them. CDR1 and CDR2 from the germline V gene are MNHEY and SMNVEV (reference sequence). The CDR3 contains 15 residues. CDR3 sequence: CASSLRPSGAYGYTF. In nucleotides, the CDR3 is TGTGCCAGCAGTTTACGGCCGTCAGGGGCCTATGGCTACACCTTC.

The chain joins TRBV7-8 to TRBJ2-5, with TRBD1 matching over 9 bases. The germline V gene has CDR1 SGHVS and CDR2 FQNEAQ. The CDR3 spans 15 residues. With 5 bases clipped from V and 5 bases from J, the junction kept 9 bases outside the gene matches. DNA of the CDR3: TGTGCCAGCAGCCACAACAGGGGGCGTAGGGAGACCCAGTACTTC. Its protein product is CASSHNRGRRETQYF.

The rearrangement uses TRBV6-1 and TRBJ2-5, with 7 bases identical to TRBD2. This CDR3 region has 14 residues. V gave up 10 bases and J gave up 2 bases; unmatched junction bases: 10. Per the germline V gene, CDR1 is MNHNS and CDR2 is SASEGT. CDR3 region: CATGGRRTQETQYF. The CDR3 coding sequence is TGTGCCACCGGGGGGAGGCGGACACAAGAGACCCAGTACTTC.

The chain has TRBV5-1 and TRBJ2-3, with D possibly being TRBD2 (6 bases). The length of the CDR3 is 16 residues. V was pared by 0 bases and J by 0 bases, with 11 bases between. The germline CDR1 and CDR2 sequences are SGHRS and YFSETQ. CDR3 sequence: CASSLGAGISTDTQYF. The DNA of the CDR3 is TGCGCCAGCAGCTTGGGTGCGGGGATTAGCACAGATACGCAGTATTTT. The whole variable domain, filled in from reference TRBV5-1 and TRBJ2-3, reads KAGVTQTPRYLIKTRGQQVTLSCSPISGHRSVSWYQQTPGQGLQFLFEYFSETQRNKGNFPGRFSGRQFSNSRSEMNVSTLELGDSALYLCASSLGAGISTDTQYFGPGTRLTVL.

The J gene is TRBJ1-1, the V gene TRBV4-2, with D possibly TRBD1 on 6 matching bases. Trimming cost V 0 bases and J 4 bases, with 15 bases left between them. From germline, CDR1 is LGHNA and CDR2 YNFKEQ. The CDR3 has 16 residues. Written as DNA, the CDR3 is TGTGCCAGCAGCCAAGATACGGCAGGGGATAGCACTGAAGCTTTCTTT. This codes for CASSQDTAGDSTEAFF.

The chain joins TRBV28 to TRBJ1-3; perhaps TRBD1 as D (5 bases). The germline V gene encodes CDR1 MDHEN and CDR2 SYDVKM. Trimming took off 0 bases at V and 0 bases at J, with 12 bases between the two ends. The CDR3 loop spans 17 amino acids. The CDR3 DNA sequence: TGTGCCAGCAGTTTATGGGCGGGGGGTGCCTCTGGAAACACCATATATTTT. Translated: CASSLWAGGASGNTIYF.

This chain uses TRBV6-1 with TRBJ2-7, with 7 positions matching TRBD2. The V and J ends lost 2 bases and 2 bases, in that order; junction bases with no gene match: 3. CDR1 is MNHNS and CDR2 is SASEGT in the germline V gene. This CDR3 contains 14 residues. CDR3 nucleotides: TGTGCCAGCAGTGAATCAGGACTAGCCTACGAGCAGTACTTC. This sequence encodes CASSESGLAYEQYF.

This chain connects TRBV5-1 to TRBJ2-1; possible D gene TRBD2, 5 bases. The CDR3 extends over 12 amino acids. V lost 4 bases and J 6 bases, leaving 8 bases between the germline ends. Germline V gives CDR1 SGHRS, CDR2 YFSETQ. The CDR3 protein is CASSETSNEQFF. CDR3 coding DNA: TGCGCCAGCAGCGAAACTAGCAATGAGCAGTTCTTC.

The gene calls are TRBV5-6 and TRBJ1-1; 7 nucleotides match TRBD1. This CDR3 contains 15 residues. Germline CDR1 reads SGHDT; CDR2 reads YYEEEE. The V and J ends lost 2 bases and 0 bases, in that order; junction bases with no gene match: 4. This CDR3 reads CASSLVQGMNTEAFF. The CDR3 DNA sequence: TGTGCCAGCAGCTTAGTACAGGGGATGAACACTGAAGCTTTCTTT.

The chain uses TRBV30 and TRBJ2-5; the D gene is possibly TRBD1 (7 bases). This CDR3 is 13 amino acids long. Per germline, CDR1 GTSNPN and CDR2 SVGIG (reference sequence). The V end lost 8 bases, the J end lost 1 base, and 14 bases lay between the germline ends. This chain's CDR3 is CARGGDSQETQYF. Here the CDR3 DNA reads TGTGCCCGAGGAGGGGACAGCCAAGAGACCCAGTACTTC.

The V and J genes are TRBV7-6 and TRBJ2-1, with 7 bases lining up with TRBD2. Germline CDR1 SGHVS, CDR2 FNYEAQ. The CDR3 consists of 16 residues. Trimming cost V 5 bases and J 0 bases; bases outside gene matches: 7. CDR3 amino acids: CASSLRAGYSYNEQFF. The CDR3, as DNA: TGTGCCAGCAGCCTTAGAGCGGGGTACTCCTACAATGAGCAGTTCTTC.

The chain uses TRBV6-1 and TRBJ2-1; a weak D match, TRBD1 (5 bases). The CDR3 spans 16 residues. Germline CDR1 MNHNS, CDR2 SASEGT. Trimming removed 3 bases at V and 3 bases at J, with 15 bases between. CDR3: CASSDRRDLFYNEQFF. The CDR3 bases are TGTGCCAGCAGTGACCGCAGGGATTTATTCTACAATGAGCAGTTCTTC.

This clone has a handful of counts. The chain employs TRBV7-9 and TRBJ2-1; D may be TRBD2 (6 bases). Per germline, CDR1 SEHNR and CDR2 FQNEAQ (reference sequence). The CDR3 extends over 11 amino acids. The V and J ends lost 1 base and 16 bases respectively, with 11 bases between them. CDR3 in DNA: TGTGCCAGCAGCTTAGGTCGGGAGAATTTCTTC. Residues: CASSLGRENFF.

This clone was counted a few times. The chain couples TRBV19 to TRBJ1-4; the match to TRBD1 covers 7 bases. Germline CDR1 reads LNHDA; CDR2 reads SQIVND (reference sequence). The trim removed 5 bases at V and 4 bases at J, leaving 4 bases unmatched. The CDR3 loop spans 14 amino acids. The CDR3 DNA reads TGTGCCAGTAGTGTCGGGACAGTTAATGAAAAACTGTTTTTT. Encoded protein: CASSVGTVNEKLFF.

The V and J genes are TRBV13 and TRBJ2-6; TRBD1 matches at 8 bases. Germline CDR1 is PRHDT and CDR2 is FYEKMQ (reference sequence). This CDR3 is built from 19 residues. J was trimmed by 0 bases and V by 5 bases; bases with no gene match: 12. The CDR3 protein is CASSPRTGRTTSGANVLTF. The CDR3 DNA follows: TGTGCCAGCAGCCCCCGGACAGGGAGGACTACCTCTGGGGCCAACGTCCTGACTTTC.